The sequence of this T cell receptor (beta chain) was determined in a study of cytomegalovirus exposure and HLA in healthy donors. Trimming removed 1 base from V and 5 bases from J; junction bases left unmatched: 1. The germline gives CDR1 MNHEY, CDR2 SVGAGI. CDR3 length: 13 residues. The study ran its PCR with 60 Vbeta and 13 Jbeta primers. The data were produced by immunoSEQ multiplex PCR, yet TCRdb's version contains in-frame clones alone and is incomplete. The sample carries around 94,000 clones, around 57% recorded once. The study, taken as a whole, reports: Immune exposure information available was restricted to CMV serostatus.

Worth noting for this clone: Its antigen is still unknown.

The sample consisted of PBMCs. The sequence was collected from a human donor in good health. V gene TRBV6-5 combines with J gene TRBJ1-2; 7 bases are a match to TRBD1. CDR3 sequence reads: CASSYYRGYGYTF. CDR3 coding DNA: TGTGCCAGCAGTTACTACAGGGGTTATGGCTACACCTTC.